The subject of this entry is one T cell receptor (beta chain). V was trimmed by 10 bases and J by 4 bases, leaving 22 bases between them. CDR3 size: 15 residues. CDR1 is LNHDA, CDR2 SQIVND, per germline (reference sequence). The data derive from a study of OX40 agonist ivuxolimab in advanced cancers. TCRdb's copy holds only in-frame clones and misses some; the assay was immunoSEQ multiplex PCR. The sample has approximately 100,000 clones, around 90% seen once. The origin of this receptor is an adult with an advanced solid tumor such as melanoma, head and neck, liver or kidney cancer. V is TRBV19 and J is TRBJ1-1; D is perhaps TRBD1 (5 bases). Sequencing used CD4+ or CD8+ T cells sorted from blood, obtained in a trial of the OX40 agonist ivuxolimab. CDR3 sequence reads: CATQRQGAKGTEAFF. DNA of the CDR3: TGTGCCACGCAACGGCAGGGTGCAAAAGGCACTGAAGCTTTCTTT. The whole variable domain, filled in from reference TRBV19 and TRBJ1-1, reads DGGITQSPKYLFRKEGQNVTLSCEQNLNHDAMYWYRQDPGQGLRLIYYSQIVNDFQKGDIAEGYSVSREKKESFPLTVTSAQKNPTAFYLCATQRQGAKGTEAFFGQGTRLTVV.